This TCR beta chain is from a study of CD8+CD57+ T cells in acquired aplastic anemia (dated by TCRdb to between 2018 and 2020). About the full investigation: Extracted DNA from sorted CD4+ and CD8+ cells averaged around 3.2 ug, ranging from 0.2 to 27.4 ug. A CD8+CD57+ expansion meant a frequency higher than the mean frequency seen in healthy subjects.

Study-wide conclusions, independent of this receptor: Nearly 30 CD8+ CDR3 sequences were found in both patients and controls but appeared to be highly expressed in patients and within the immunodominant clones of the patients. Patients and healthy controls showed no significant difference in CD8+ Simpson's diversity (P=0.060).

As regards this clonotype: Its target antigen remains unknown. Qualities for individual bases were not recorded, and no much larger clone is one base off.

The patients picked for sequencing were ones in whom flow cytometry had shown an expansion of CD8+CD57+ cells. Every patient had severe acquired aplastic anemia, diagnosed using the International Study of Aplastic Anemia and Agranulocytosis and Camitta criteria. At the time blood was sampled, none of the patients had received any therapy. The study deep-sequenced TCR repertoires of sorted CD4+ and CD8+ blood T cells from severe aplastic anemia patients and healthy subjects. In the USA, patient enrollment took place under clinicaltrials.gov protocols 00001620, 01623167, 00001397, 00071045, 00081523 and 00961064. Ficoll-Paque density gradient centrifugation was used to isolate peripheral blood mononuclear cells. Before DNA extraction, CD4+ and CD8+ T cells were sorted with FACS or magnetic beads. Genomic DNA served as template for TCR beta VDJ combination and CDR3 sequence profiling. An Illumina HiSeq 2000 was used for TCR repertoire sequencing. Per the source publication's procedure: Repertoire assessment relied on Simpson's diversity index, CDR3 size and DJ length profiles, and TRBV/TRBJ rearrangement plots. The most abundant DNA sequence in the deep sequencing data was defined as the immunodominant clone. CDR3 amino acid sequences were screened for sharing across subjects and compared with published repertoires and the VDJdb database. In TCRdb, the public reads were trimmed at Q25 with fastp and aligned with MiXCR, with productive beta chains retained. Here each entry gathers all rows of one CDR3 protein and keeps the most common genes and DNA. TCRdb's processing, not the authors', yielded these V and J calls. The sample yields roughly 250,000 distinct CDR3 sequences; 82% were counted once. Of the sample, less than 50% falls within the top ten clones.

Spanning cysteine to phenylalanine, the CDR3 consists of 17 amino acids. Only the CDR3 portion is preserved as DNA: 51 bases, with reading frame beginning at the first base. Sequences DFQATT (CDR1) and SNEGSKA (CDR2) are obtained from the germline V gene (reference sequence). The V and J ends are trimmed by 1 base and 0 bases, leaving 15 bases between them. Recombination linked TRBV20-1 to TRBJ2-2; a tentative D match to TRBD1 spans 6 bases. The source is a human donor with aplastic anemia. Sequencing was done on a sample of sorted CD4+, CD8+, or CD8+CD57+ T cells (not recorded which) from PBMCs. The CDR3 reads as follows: CSARASLRGTNTGELFF. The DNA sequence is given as TGCAGTGCTAGAGCTTCTCTAAGGGGGACGAACACCGGGGAGCTGTTTTTT.